The next 3 T cell receptor beta chains were all read from a single sample in a study of human T cells and chemical hapten exposure. Library construction involved attaching unique molecular identifiers to individual cDNA molecules, which allowed quantitative, reproducible TCR counting. Using its own MiXCR run on the reads, TCRdb lists one record per CDR3 protein. The sample lists thousands of distinct CDR3 sequences; 55% were seen once. Specified treatment: therapeutic diphenylcyclopropenone sensitization with weekly scalp DPC. The specimen comprised whole blood, sampled before DPC sensitization or 2, 6, or about 24 weeks after (not recorded which). Receptors were obtained from an adult with alopecia areata. Some clones in this sample may be carry-over from other donors' samples. This table probably holds off-target reads from a library built for another chain.

The V call is TRBV10-3, the J call TRBJ2-3; D is ambiguous. Trimming took 10 bases from V and 2 from J, leaving 16 bases between them. The CDR3 spans 14 residues. CDR1 is ENHRY, CDR2 SYGVKD, per germline. The CDR3 loop is CANSEDVSTDTQYF. DNA of the CDR3: TGTGCCAACTCGGAAGACGTATCCACAGATACGCAGTATTTT.

The rearrangement joins TRBV28 to TRBJ1-2; 10 bases match TRBD1. This CDR3 spans 13 amino acids. J was trimmed by 7 bases and V by 6 bases; bases with no gene match: 5. The germline V gene has CDR1 MDHEN and CDR2 SYDVKM. The CDR3 coding sequence is TGTGCCAGCAGGATCGGGACAGGGGTTGGCTACACCTTC. This encodes CASRIGTGVGYTF.

The rearrangement uses TRBV18 and TRBJ2-3; D could derive from TRBD1 or TRBD2 (5 bases each). CDR3 length: 15 residues. Trimming took off 4 bases at V and 1 base at J, with 12 bases between the two ends. CDR1 and CDR2 from the germline V gene are KGHSH and LQKENI. CDR3 loop: CASSLSGQGTDTQYF. The CDR3 bases are TGTGCCAGCTCACTGTCGGGGCAAGGCACAGATACGCAGTATTTT.